One and the same sample provided the 32 T cell receptor beta chains below, sequenced in a study of CD8+CD57+ T cells in acquired aplastic anemia. The TCR beta profiling, which covered VDJ combination and CDR3 sequence, was carried out using genomic DNA as the template. TCRdb used MiXCR to reprocess the reads, holding one entry per CDR3 protein. Among some 44,000 distinct CDR3 sequences listed, approximately 67% were seen once. Material: sorted CD4+, CD8+, or CD8+CD57+ T cells (not recorded which) from PBMCs. The receptors were gathered from a human donor in good health, serving as a control.

The CDR3 DNA reads as TGTGCCAGCAGCGAGACTAGCGGGGGACCCCAAGAGACCCAGTACTTC. Encoded protein: CASSETSGGPQETQYF. The gene calls are TRBV7-6 and TRBJ2-5; 12 positions match TRBD2. This CDR3 spans 16 amino acids. CDR1 is SGHVS, CDR2 FNYEAQ, per germline. V was pared by 5 bases and J by 1 base, with 5 bases of the junction left unmatched.

The chain employs TRBV15 and TRBJ1-5, with D perhaps matching TRBD1 (5 bases). V dropped 8 bases and J dropped 7 bases, with 15 bases sitting between them. The CDR3 is 13 amino acids. The V gene's germline CDR1 is LNHNV and CDR2 YYDKDF (reference sequence). The CDR3 DNA follows: TGTGCCACCGCTCAGGGTATGGACCAGCCCCAGCATTTT. Residues: CATAQGMDQPQHF.

The rearrangement links TRBV2 to TRBJ2-3; no definite D call. The CDR3 spans 15 residues. The germline V gene has CDR1 SNHLY and CDR2 FYNNEI. The V end lost 4 bases, the J end lost 2 bases, and 13 bases lay between the germline ends. The CDR3 here is CASSGLESDTDTQYF. The CDR3 nucleotides are TGTGCCAGCAGTGGATTGGAGTCAGACACAGATACGCAGTATTTT. The entire variable domain, with the rest obtained from reference TRBV2 and TRBJ2-3, is as follows: EPEVTQTPSHQVTQMGQEVILRCVPISNHLYFYWYRQILGQKVEFLVSFYNNEISEKSEIFDDQFSVERPDGSNFTLKIRSTKLEDSAMYFCASSGLESDTDTQYFGPGTRLTVL.

For this clonotype: One end of the junction does not line up with germline, which may come from a read error. The chain carries TRBV10-3 and TRBJ1-6; D is unresolved. The CDR3 consists of 14 residues. Germline V gene lookup returns CDR1 ENHRY and CDR2 SYGVKD. CDR3 in DNA: TGTGCCAGCAGTTACTCGGACGGGAATTCACCCCTCCACTTT. Its translation is CASSYSDGNSPLHF.

The gene calls are TRBV10-2 and TRBJ1-6; TRBD1 matches 8 bases. This CDR3 spans 17 amino acids. The ends lost 0 bases at V and 9 bases at J; junction bases unmatched: 10. Germline loops: CDR1 WSHSY, CDR2 SAAADI. CDR3 coding DNA: TGCGCCAGCAGTGAGTCCTTGACAGGGGCCCGTGGTTCACCCCTCCACTTT. This sequence encodes CASSESLTGARGSPLHF.

In the case of this clonotype: The junction departs from germline at one end; a sequencing error may be responsible. V is TRBV2 and J is TRBJ2-7; 8 bases are shared with TRBD1. The CDR3 consists of 14 residues. Germline loops: CDR1 SNHLY, CDR2 FYNNEI. Here the CDR3 DNA reads TGTGTCAGCAGCGGATCCGACAGGGGCTACGAGCAGTACTTC. Translation: CVSSGSDRGYEQYF.

The J gene is TRBJ1-5, the V gene TRBV15, with D uncertain. Trimming shortened V by 3 bases and J by 3 bases, and 9 bases separated the two germline ends. CDR1 is LNHNV and CDR2 is YYDKDF in the germline V gene (reference sequence). The CDR3 contains 14 residues. CDR3 DNA: TGTGCCACCAGCAGTCGACGGCACAATCAGCCCCAGCATTTT. Its translation is CATSSRRHNQPQHF.

The gene calls are TRBV7-2 and TRBJ2-5; 10 nucleotides align to TRBD1. The V gene's germline CDR1 is SGHTA and CDR2 FQGNSA. J lost 1 base, V lost 1 base, and 3 bases had no gene match. The length of the CDR3 is 16 residues. The CDR3 reads CASSLERDRGQETQYF. CDR3 DNA: TGTGCCAGCAGCTTAGAACGGGACAGGGGCCAAGAGACCCAGTACTTC.

The J gene is TRBJ2-1, the V gene TRBV12-3 or TRBV12-4; D tentatively reads TRBD1 or TRBD2 (5 bases each). The CDR3 covers 12 residues. V shed 6 bases and J shed 9 bases, with 12 bases lying between them. The CDR3 spells CASRPLGTEQFF. CDR3 nucleotide sequence: TGTGCCAGCAGACCTCTAGGGACTGAGCAGTTCTTC.

The gene calls are TRBV19 and TRBJ2-2; either TRBD1 or TRBD2 may supply D (5 bases each). This CDR3 region has 13 residues. CDR1 is LNHDA, CDR2 SQIVND, per germline (reference sequence). Trimming stripped 3 bases from V and 3 bases from J, with 5 bases between. The CDR3 coding sequence is TGTGCCAGTAGTATGGGGGACACCGGGGAGCTGTTTTTT. Amino acids: CASSMGDTGELFF.

V usage is TRBV7-2 and J usage is TRBJ2-7; D not certain. The germline CDR1 and CDR2 sequences are SGHTA and FQGNSA. V lost 4 bases and J lost 2, with 9 bases in between. The CDR3 is made up of 13 amino acids. CDR3 in DNA: TGTGCCAGCAGCTCTGAGACTGCCTACGAGCAGTACTTC. It yields the protein CASSSETAYEQYF.

This clonotype has just a few counts. The chain uses TRBV10-3 and TRBJ2-3; the match to TRBD2 covers 7 bases. Germline lookup yields CDR1 ENHRY and CDR2 SYGVKD. V lost 6 bases and J lost 2; bases outside the gene matches: 2. The CDR3 totals 13 residues. DNA for the CDR3: TGTGCCATCAGGGGGGGGATCACAGATACGCAGTATTTT. It translates to CAIRGGITDTQYF.

This clonotype was recorded once. This chain joins TRBV2 and TRBJ1-2; D call uncertain. This CDR3 comprises 14 residues. Germline V gives CDR1 SNHLY, CDR2 FYNNEI. Trimming took 6 bases from V and 5 from J, leaving 16 bases between them. The CDR3 bases are TGTGCCAGCAGCAGGCGGGAGGGAAGGTATGGCTACACCTTC. It encodes CASSRREGRYGYTF.

The CDR3 DNA is TGCGCCAGCAGTGAGATAAAGAGGGGGCTGGTGAACACTGAAGCTTTCTTT. It translates to CASSEIKRGLVNTEAFF. The chain uses TRBV10-2 and TRBJ1-1; 7 bases map to TRBD1. This CDR3 has 17 residues. Germline V gene lookup returns CDR1 WSHSY and CDR2 SAAADI. Trimming took 2 bases from V and 0 from J; bases not matched to a gene: 9.

The rearrangement uses TRBV19 and TRBJ2-2; D unclear. This CDR3 is 13 amino acids long. Trimming pared 7 bases from V and 1 base from J, leaving 7 bases between. Germline V lookup: CDR1 LNHDA, CDR2 SQIVND (reference sequence). CDR3 nucleotides: TGTGCCAGTAAACCGCTGAACACCGGGGAGCTGTTTTTT. Encoded protein: CASKPLNTGELFF.

Comments on this clonotype: At one of its ends the junction is not consistent with the germline gene, which may arise from a read error. This CDR3 is CASSLEGQHF. CDR3 DNA sequence: TGTGCTAGCAGCTTAGAGGGCCAGCATTTT. The chain combines TRBV7-7 with TRBJ1-5; the D is unclear. Germline loops: CDR1 SSHAT, CDR2 FNYEAQ (reference sequence). CDR3 length equals 10 residues.

This clonotype ranks as medium-sized. This chain joins TRBV19 and TRBJ1-1; D remains unclear. Deletions cut 3 bases from V and 2 bases from J, with 10 bases between. Germline V gene sequence: CDR1 LNHDA, CDR2 SQIVND (reference sequence). This CDR3 comprises 14 residues. Here the CDR3 reads CASSIYRDNTEAFF. CDR3 DNA: TGTGCCAGTAGTATTTACCGGGATAACACTGAAGCTTTCTTT. Complete variable domain (other parts from reference TRBV19 and TRBJ1-1): DGGITQSPKYLFRKEGQNVTLSCEQNLNHDAMYWYRQDPGQGLRLIYYSQIVNDFQKGDIAEGYSVSREKKESFPLTVTSAQKNPTAFYLCASSIYRDNTEAFFGQGTRLTVV.

This clonotype was seen only a few times. The V call is TRBV25-1, the J call TRBJ1-2, with 8 nucleotides matching TRBD1. Per germline, CDR1 MGHDK and CDR2 SYGVNS. V trimming: 6 bases; J trimming: 8 bases; junction bases outside the gene matches: 5. The CDR3 contains 12 residues. CDR3: CASRTGDGGYTF. Here the CDR3 DNA reads TGTGCCAGCAGGACAGGGGATGGGGGCTACACCTTC.

The rearrangement links TRBV13 to TRBJ1-1, with 7 bases matching TRBD1. Looked up from germline, CDR1 is PRHDT and CDR2 is FYEKMQ (reference sequence). The CDR3 is made up of 17 amino acids. Trimming cost V 5 bases and J 0 bases; bases outside gene matches: 12. The DNA of the CDR3 is TGTGCCAGCAGCCTGAGACAGGGTCGGGCTATGAACACTGAAGCTTTCTTT. This codes for CASSLRQGRAMNTEAFF.

The genes are TRBV9 and TRBJ2-3, with unresolved D. Germline V gives CDR1 SGDLS, CDR2 YYNGEE. The CDR3 totals 14 residues. Trimming shortened V by 2 bases and J by 0 bases, and 7 bases separated the two germline ends. The CDR3 is CASSVTDSTDTQYF. In nucleotides, the CDR3 is TGTGCCAGCAGCGTTACGGACAGCACAGATACGCAGTATTTT.

The V gene is TRBV7-9, the J gene TRBJ2-5, with 7 bases aligning to TRBD2. The J segment lost 7 bases and the V segment lost 3 bases, leaving 8 bases of the junction unmatched. In germline, CDR1 is SEHNR, CDR2 FQNEAQ (reference sequence). This CDR3 comprises 14 residues. The chain's CDR3 is CASSLGGQTRTQYF. The CDR3 coding sequence is TGTGCCAGCAGCTTGGGAGGGCAAACGAGGACCCAGTACTTC.

The V gene is TRBV20-1, the J gene TRBJ2-5, with D maybe TRBD2 (6 bases). CDR1 and CDR2 (germline): DFQATT, SNEGSKA (reference sequence). Trimming removed 3 bases at V and 5 bases at J, with 22 bases between. This CDR3 has 16 amino acids. CDR3 sequence: CSASPLLGGRRETQYF. CDR3 coding DNA: TGCAGTGCTAGTCCGCTGTTGGGGGGAAGGAGGGAGACCCAGTACTTC.

The chain has TRBV15 and TRBJ2-7; the D gene is possibly TRBD1 (6 bases). The V gene's germline CDR1 is LNHNV and CDR2 YYDKDF (reference sequence). CDR3 length: 15 residues. V gave up 4 bases and J gave up 2 bases, with 15 bases separating them. The CDR3 is CATSTGAARAYEQYF. DNA for the CDR3: TGTGCCACCAGCACAGGGGCCGCGAGAGCCTACGAGCAGTACTTC.

The chain joins TRBV7-2 to TRBJ2-1, with unresolved D. Germline V CDR1 and CDR2: SGHTA, FQGNSA. V was cut by 0 bases and J by 14 bases, with 14 bases left in between. There are 13 residues in the CDR3. This CDR3 reads CASSLALKGEEFF. The CDR3 DNA is TGTGCCAGCAGCTTAGCGCTGAAGGGCGAGGAGTTCTTC.

The J gene is TRBJ2-7, the V gene TRBV14, with TRBD1 matching 11 bases. Germline V gene sequence: CDR1 SGHDN, CDR2 FVKESK. Trimming removed 4 bases from V and 2 bases from J; junction bases left unmatched: 4. The CDR3 is 15 amino acids. DNA for the CDR3: TGTGCCAGCAGCCGACCGGGACAGGGGGCCTACGAGCAGTACTTC. Amino acids: CASSRPGQGAYEQYF.

The chain links TRBV7-9 to TRBJ2-2, with D possibly matching TRBD2 (5 bases). CDR3 length: 13 amino acids. Trimming shortened V by 2 bases and J by 5 bases, and 6 bases separated the two germline ends. Germline CDR1 and CDR2: SEHNR and FQNEAQ (reference sequence). The CDR3 coding sequence is TGTGCCAGCAGCTTATCGGGGACCGGGGAGCTGTTTTTT. Amino acid sequence: CASSLSGTGELFF.

This clonotype has at least ten counts. The chain combines TRBV4-3 with TRBJ1-4; D might be TRBD1 (5 bases). CDR1 and CDR2 (germline): LGHNA, YSLEER. The CDR3 spans 15 residues. The V and J ends lost 1 base and 7 bases respectively, with 13 bases between them. The CDR3 is CASSQGGGVSEKLFF. The CDR3 nucleotides are TGCGCCAGCAGCCAAGGGGGCGGGGTTAGTGAAAAACTGTTTTTT.

The chain combines TRBV25-1 with TRBJ2-7; tentative D call: TRBD2 (5 bases). Germline CDR1 is MGHDK and CDR2 is SYGVNS. This CDR3 has 13 amino acids. Trimming took 1 base from V and 9 from J, leaving 13 bases between them. CDR3 in amino acids: CASSEFGQDWQYF. The CDR3 nucleotides read TGTGCCAGCAGTGAATTTGGGCAGGACTGGCAGTACTTC.

The V gene is TRBV25-1, the J gene TRBJ2-1; the D gene is possibly TRBD1 (5 bases). The CDR3 has 15 amino acids. Germline values: CDR1 MGHDK, CDR2 SYGVNS. Trimming pared 11 bases from V and 1 base from J, leaving 18 bases between. CDR3 sequence (DNA): TGTGCCGCGGCGGCACTCCAGGGTTCCTACAATGAGCAGTTCTTC. It is translated as CAAAALQGSYNEQFF.

The CDR3 DNA reads TGTGCCAGCAGTGACACGCGGGAGATCACAGATACGCAGTATTTT. Encoded protein: CASSDTREITDTQYF. This chain links TRBV25-1 with TRBJ2-3, with 7 bases that match TRBD2. The CDR3 extends over 15 amino acids. Losses at the gene ends were 3 bases for V and 2 bases for J; bases not matched to a gene: 5. CDR1 and CDR2 (germline): MGHDK, SYGVNS.

This clonotype was recorded many times. The V gene is TRBV11-2, the J gene TRBJ2-7, with a possible D match to TRBD1 (6 bases). V lost 4 bases to trimming and J lost 7 bases, with 26 bases between them. Per the germline V gene, CDR1 is SGHAT and CDR2 is FQNNGV. The CDR3 consists of 17 residues. The CDR3 DNA follows: TGTGCCAGCAGCTCAAGTCCCCTACAGGGAAAAGGGGGAGAGCAGTACTTC. Translated, it gives CASSSSPLQGKGGEQYF.

V and J are TRBV2 and TRBJ2-7, with 8 positions matching TRBD1. Germline V lookup: CDR1 SNHLY, CDR2 FYNNEI. The CDR3 loop spans 15 amino acids. Losses at the gene ends were 6 bases for V and 6 bases for J; bases not matched to a gene: 13. As DNA, the CDR3 is TGTGCCAGCAGCCGAGACAGGGGAAGCCTCGGCGAGCAGTACTTC. It translates to CASSRDRGSLGEQYF.